This T cell receptor beta chain was documented in a study of T-cell reconstitution after alpha-beta-depleted transplantation in children. This clonotype has just a few counts. TCRbeta library preparation incorporated unique molecular identifiers. TCRdb processed the PCR reads anew with MiXCR; each CDR3 protein has one entry. The data show roughly 190,000 distinct CDR3 sequences, about 15% seen once. V lost 6 bases and J lost 0, with 17 bases in between. This CDR3 contains 16 residues. Germline V gene sequence: CDR1 MNHEY, CDR2 SMNVEV (reference sequence). The chain uses TRBV27 and TRBJ1-2; TRBD1 might be the D (5 bases). This clonotype originated in a human donor who donated a stem cell graft to a child with acute lymphoblastic leukemia. The sequenced sample was PBMCs from the stem cell graft donor, obtained from the stem cell graft. This chain's CDR3 is CASRGVAGGTNYGYTF. DNA for the CDR3: TGTGCCAGCAGGGGGGTCGCAGGCGGCACTAACTATGGCTACACCTTC.